This TCR beta chain was retrieved from a study of PD-L1 blockade in urothelial cancer (dated by TCRdb to about 2017). Study-level background: Therapy was started in the mid-2010s for all patients, and atezolizumab 1,200 mg was administered intravenously every 3 weeks. About 90% of the 29 patients were males with bladder-origin urothelial cancer, and about 65% of the 29 reported a prior smoking history. Patients had an ECOG performance status of 0 or 1 and had received between 0 and 3 prior chemotherapy regimens. Blood samples were analyzed 3 weeks after the start of treatment (second dose) and 6 weeks after the start of treatment. Blood samples gave median yields of around 140,000 T cells and more than 80,000 unique TCRs, along with a median clonality of approximately 0.08. An exploratory multi-omic analysis was conducted of the somatic, immune and clinical correlates of response to PD-L1 blockade with atezolizumab in urothelial cancer. Pretreatment tumor samples and matched peripheral blood, collected serially before and after atezolizumab treatment, underwent TCR sequencing. Durable clinical benefit meant progression-free survival longer than 6 months, and TCR features were also tested against progression-free and overall survival. Whole exome sequencing and RNA sequencing of pretreatment tumors were performed alongside TCR sequencing in the same patients. Durable clinical benefit was achieved by nine patients but not by the remaining 20. Pretreatment blood TCR-seq was available for twenty-nine patients, at least one posttreatment blood collection was obtained for around 25 patients, and tumor TCR-seq was available for around 25 patients.

Ends trimmed: V by 1 base, J by 4 bases; bases unmatched to a gene: 3. Via the germline V gene (reference sequence), CDR1 is SEHNR and CDR2 FQNEAQ. The CDR3 numbers 14 residues from cysteine through phenylalanine. Only the CDR3 portion is preserved as DNA: 42 bases, with reading frame beginning at the first base. In the paper's terms, the time point label means: peripheral blood 6 weeks after treatment start. A cohort of about 30 patients with locally advanced or metastatic urothelial carcinoma, treated at Memorial Sloan Kettering on a trial protocol, was included. Peripheral blood mononuclear cells were collected from each patient pretreatment and during treatment, giving between 1 and 8 total time points per patient. The Qiagen DNeasy Blood extraction kit was used to purify genomic DNA from total PBMCs and from tumor samples. Collected pretreatment and during treatment, PBMCs were isolated and stored as previously described.

Paper-wide results and their limitations: Because of the small sample size (n ≈ 31) and the many exploratory analyses performed, the results are intended to be regarded as hypothesis-generating. Greater expansion of tumor-associated TCR clones in peripheral blood 3 weeks after the start of treatment was observed in patients with durable benefit (n ≈ 24, p = 0.022). Improved progression-free and overall survival was associated with having pretreatment peripheral blood TCR clonality below the median.

Each PCR received spiked-in synthetic TCR analog templates so that absolute template abundance could be estimated from read counts. The immunoSEQ assay was used to amplify TCRbeta CDR3 regions from genomic DNA with bias-controlled V and J gene primers. Sequencing of rearranged TCRbeta segments was done at approximately 20X coverage. In the source study's methods: Clustering was used to correct sequencing errors, and CDR3s were annotated against IMGT to assign V, D and J genes. Only productive TCRbeta rearrangements were used in downstream analyses, excluding out-of-frame or stop-codon sequences. Clonality was calculated as one minus the Shannon entropy normalized by the log of the number of unique productive sequences. Clones differing between time points or between blood and tumor were identified using Fisher's exact test with Benjamini-Hochberg correction, with an adjusted p below 0.01 applied as the threshold. In its TCRdb copy, this immuneACCESS table keeps in-frame sequences only and misses some clones. Where compared with another copy, unresolved V genes explain less than half of these, and the others have no known cause. V and J calls and clone size are those listed in that table; D and trimming were worked out from the DNA. The sample data list approximately 40,000 clones, and 65% to 90% of these were observed just once. The ten most abundant clones make up over 20% of the sample.

With regard to this clone: Its antigen remains undetermined. The input lacks base qualities; no much larger clone sits a single base away.

The rearranged segments are TRBV7-9 and TRBJ1-2, with 7 central nucleotides matching TRBD1. The origin of this receptor is a man aged 60 to 75 with urothelial cancer. This material consisted of PBMCs, taken around atezolizumab (anti-PD-L1) treatment. The DNA is as follows: TGTGCCAGCAGCTTAGGGGACAGCCCCTATGGCTACACCTTC. Protein translation: CASSLGDSPYGYTF.